The rows below give T cell receptor beta chains drawn from one sample of a study of technical replicates of blood from a few donors. The table came from immunoSEQ multiplex PCR; TCRdb's copy has only in-frame clones and leaves some out. Of 76,000 or so clones detected, roughly 85% appear once; the ten largest clones hold around 4.8%. The sample comprised PBMCs. The receptors originated from a human donor in good health. Some clones in this sample may be carry-over from other donors' samples. The CDR3 runs from the conserved cysteine through the conserved F or W. The D gene is left open where the match is weak. A clone size is listed for some rows: how often the clone was seen (once, few, many), or a class if it is expanded.

abundance: -
d_gene: -
v_gene: TRBV7-6
j_gene: TRBJ2-2
CDR3aa: CASSPLETGELFF
CDR3nt: TGTGCCAGCAGCCCATTAGAAACTGGGGAGCTGTTTTTT

abundance: -
d_gene: -
v_gene: TRBV6-5
j_gene: TRBJ1-1
CDR3aa: CASSRGTEAFF
CDR3nt: TGTGCCAGCAGTAGGGGGACTGAAGCTTTCTTT

abundance: -
d_gene: -
v_gene: TRBV30
j_gene: TRBJ1-5
CDR3aa: CAWGGGGAVSNQPQHF
CDR3nt: TGTGCCTGGGGAGGTGGAGGGGCCGTTTCCAATCAGCCCCAGCATTTT

abundance: -
d_gene: TRBD2
v_gene: TRBV10-3
j_gene: TRBJ2-5
CDR3aa: CAISETSGITKTQYF
CDR3nt: TGTGCCATCAGTGAGACTAGCGGGATTACGAAGACCCAGTACTTC

abundance: -
d_gene: -
v_gene: TRBV7-3
j_gene: TRBJ1-1
CDR3aa: CASSQTLSTEAFF
CDR3nt: TGTGCCAGCAGCCAGACATTGAGCACTGAAGCTTTCTTT

abundance: -
d_gene: TRBD1
v_gene: TRBV6-5
j_gene: TRBJ1-3
CDR3aa: CASRPGQASGNTIYF
CDR3nt: TGTGCCAGCAGGCCCGGACAGGCCTCTGGAAACACCATATATTTT

abundance: once
d_gene: -
v_gene: TRBV6-5
j_gene: TRBJ2-1
CDR3aa: CASSYSSTAYNEQFF
CDR3nt: TGTGCCAGCAGTTACTCGTCGACAGCCTACAATGAGCAGTTCTTC

abundance: -
d_gene: -
v_gene: TRBV7-2
j_gene: TRBJ2-3
CDR3aa: CASSLDGFTDTQYF
CDR3nt: TGTGCCAGCAGCTTAGACGGGTTCACAGATACGCAGTATTTT

abundance: -
d_gene: -
v_gene: TRBV7-9
j_gene: TRBJ2-7
CDR3aa: CASSSSYLSSRHF
CDR3nt: TGTGCCAGCAGCTCTAGTTACTTATCGTCGCGGCACTTC

abundance: -
d_gene: -
v_gene: TRBV11-2
j_gene: TRBJ2-7
CDR3aa: CASSYTVYEQYF
CDR3nt: TGTGCCAGCAGCTATACAGTCTACGAGCAGTACTTC

abundance: -
d_gene: -
v_gene: TRBV7-3
j_gene: TRBJ2-7
CDR3aa: CASSLSQGREQYF
CDR3nt: TGTGCCAGCAGCTTAAGTCAGGGCCGCGAGCAGTACTTC

abundance: few
d_gene: TRBD2
v_gene: TRBV4-2
j_gene: TRBJ2-3
CDR3aa: CASSQDPRTSGGKGDTQYF
CDR3nt: TGTGCCAGCAGCCAAGATCCAAGGACTAGCGGGGGGAAGGGAGATACGCAGTATTTT

abundance: -
d_gene: -
v_gene: TRBV5-1
j_gene: TRBJ2-5
CDR3aa: CASSLRPGANQETQYF
CDR3nt: TGCGCCAGCAGCTTAAGGCCAGGGGCCAATCAAGAGACCCAGTACTTC

abundance: -
d_gene: TRBD1
v_gene: TRBV4-2
j_gene: TRBJ2-3
CDR3aa: CASSQTGQGPDTQYF
CDR3nt: TGTGCCAGCAGCCAAACGGGACAGGGCCCAGATACGCAGTATTTT

abundance: -
d_gene: TRBD2
v_gene: TRBV4-3
j_gene: TRBJ2-7
CDR3aa: CASSQDASGSYEQYF
CDR3nt: TGCGCCAGCAGCCAAGATGCTAGCGGGAGTTACGAGCAGTACTTC

abundance: -
d_gene: -
v_gene: TRBV28
j_gene: TRBJ1-5
CDR3aa: CASSFGTVQPQHF
CDR3nt: TGTGCCAGCAGTTTCGGTACAGTTCAGCCCCAGCATTTT

abundance: -
d_gene: -
v_gene: TRBV7-2
j_gene: TRBJ2-7
CDR3aa: CASSFPRAEQYF
CDR3nt: TGTGCCAGCAGCTTTCCTCGCGCCGAGCAGTACTTC

abundance: -
d_gene: TRBD2
v_gene: TRBV6-6
j_gene: TRBJ2-1
CDR3aa: CASSRLAGGPGEQFF
CDR3nt: TGTGCCAGCAGTCGACTAGCGGGAGGGCCCGGTGAGCAGTTCTTC

abundance: -
d_gene: -
v_gene: TRBV10-3
j_gene: TRBJ2-2
CDR3aa: CAISERRVAETNTGELFF
CDR3nt: TGTGCCATCAGTGAGAGGCGGGTAGCGGAGACGAACACCGGGGAGCTGTTTTTT

abundance: -
d_gene: TRBD1
v_gene: TRBV6-1
j_gene: TRBJ2-7
CDR3aa: CASSDDRATFEQYF
CDR3nt: TGTGCCAGCAGTGACGACAGGGCCACCTTCGAGCAGTACTTC

abundance: -
d_gene: -
v_gene: TRBV7-2
j_gene: TRBJ2-7
CDR3aa: CASSFEAYEQYF
CDR3nt: TGTGCCAGCAGCTTTGAGGCCTACGAGCAGTACTTC

abundance: -
d_gene: -
v_gene: TRBV28
j_gene: TRBJ2-7
CDR3aa: CASSGPGETHEQYF
CDR3nt: TGTGCCAGCAGTGGACCGGGAGAAACCCACGAGCAGTACTTC

abundance: -
d_gene: -
v_gene: TRBV11-3
j_gene: TRBJ2-1
CDR3aa: CASSQGVWNEQFF
CDR3nt: TGTGCCAGCAGCCAGGGTGTTTGGAATGAGCAGTTCTTC

abundance: -
d_gene: -
v_gene: TRBV5-5
j_gene: TRBJ1-2
CDR3aa: CASSILNYGYTF
CDR3nt: TGTGCCAGCAGCATCCTGAACTATGGCTACACCTTC

abundance: -
d_gene: -
v_gene: TRBV7-9
j_gene: TRBJ1-4
CDR3aa: CASSLSETANEKLFF
CDR3nt: TGTGCCAGCAGCCTAAGCGAAACCGCTAATGAAAAACTGTTTTTT

abundance: -
d_gene: TRBD2
v_gene: TRBV7-9
j_gene: TRBJ2-3
CDR3aa: CASSLELRGSWNTQYF
CDR3nt: TGTGCCAGCAGCTTAGAACTGCGCGGGAGTTGGAATACGCAGTATTTT

abundance: -
d_gene: TRBD2
v_gene: TRBV18
j_gene: TRBJ2-5
CDR3aa: CASSPPTSGSMETQYF
CDR3nt: TGTGCCAGCTCACCACCGACTAGCGGGAGTATGGAGACCCAGTACTTC

abundance: -
d_gene: TRBD1
v_gene: TRBV6-6
j_gene: TRBJ2-7
CDR3aa: CASRAQGKYEQYF
CDR3nt: TGTGCCAGCAGGGCACAGGGGAAATACGAGCAGTACTTC

abundance: -
d_gene: TRBD1
v_gene: TRBV7-2
j_gene: TRBJ2-3
CDR3aa: CASSPDRGEDTQYF
CDR3nt: TGTGCCAGCAGCCCCGACAGGGGCGAAGATACGCAGTATTTT

abundance: -
d_gene: TRBD1
v_gene: TRBV2
j_gene: TRBJ1-2
CDR3aa: CASRDPGGGYTF
CDR3nt: TGTGCCAGCAGGGACCCAGGGGGTGGCTACACCTTC

abundance: once
d_gene: -
v_gene: TRBV4-3
j_gene: TRBJ2-3
CDR3aa: CASSPAGLSTDTQYF
CDR3nt: TGCGCCAGCAGCCCCGCCGGACTTAGCACAGATACGCAGTATTTT

abundance: -
d_gene: -
v_gene: TRBV25-1
j_gene: TRBJ1-6
CDR3aa: CASSEYLPPGRSSPLHF
CDR3nt: TGTGCCAGCAGTGAATACCTCCCCCCGGGTCGGAGTTCACCCCTCCACTTT

abundance: -
d_gene: TRBD1
v_gene: TRBV5-6
j_gene: TRBJ2-5
CDR3aa: CASSLDDREETQYF
CDR3nt: TGTGCCAGCAGCTTGGATGACAGGGAAGAGACCCAGTACTTC

abundance: -
d_gene: TRBD1
v_gene: TRBV18
j_gene: TRBJ1-1
CDR3aa: CASSPTGTGANTEAFF
CDR3nt: TGTGCCAGCTCACCGACGGGGACAGGGGCGAACACTGAAGCTTTCTTT

abundance: -
d_gene: TRBD1
v_gene: TRBV5-1
j_gene: TRBJ2-7
CDR3aa: CASSPRTGSSYEQYF
CDR3nt: TGCGCCAGCAGCCCCCGGACAGGGAGCTCCTACGAGCAGTACTTC

abundance: -
d_gene: TRBD2
v_gene: TRBV4-3
j_gene: TRBJ2-7
CDR3aa: CASSHGRNYEQYF
CDR3nt: TGCGCCAGCAGCCACGGGAGGAACTACGAGCAGTACTTC

abundance: -
d_gene: -
v_gene: TRBV27
j_gene: TRBJ1-2
CDR3aa: CASGNRVYGYTF
CDR3nt: TGTGCCAGCGGAAACAGGGTTTATGGCTACACCTTC

abundance: -
d_gene: TRBD1
v_gene: TRBV10-1
j_gene: TRBJ2-7
CDR3aa: CASSGGQAHEQYF
CDR3nt: TGCGCCAGCAGTGGGGGACAGGCCCACGAGCAGTACTTC

abundance: -
d_gene: TRBD1
v_gene: TRBV2
j_gene: TRBJ1-5
CDR3aa: CASSSGQDRLTPNQPQHF
CDR3nt: TGTGCCAGCAGTTCGGGACAGGATCGTCTCACACCAAATCAGCCCCAGCATTTT

abundance: -
d_gene: -
v_gene: TRBV7-9
j_gene: TRBJ2-5
CDR3aa: CASSLVRGFETQYF
CDR3nt: TGTGCCAGCAGCTTAGTGAGAGGATTCGAGACCCAGTACTTC

abundance: -
d_gene: TRBD1
v_gene: TRBV18
j_gene: TRBJ1-5
CDR3aa: CASSRDRRDQPQHF
CDR3nt: TGTGCCAGCTCCCGGGACAGGCGAGATCAGCCCCAGCATTTT

abundance: -
d_gene: TRBD2
v_gene: TRBV11-2
j_gene: TRBJ2-5
CDR3aa: CASSLEAGQGTQYF
CDR3nt: TGTGCCAGCAGCTTAGAAGCGGGGCAAGGGACCCAGTACTTC

abundance: -
d_gene: TRBD1
v_gene: TRBV7-9
j_gene: TRBJ1-5
CDR3aa: CASSAGQGVYQPQHF
CDR3nt: TGTGCCAGCAGCGCGGGACAGGGGGTATATCAGCCCCAGCATTTT

abundance: -
d_gene: -
v_gene: TRBV7-9
j_gene: TRBJ2-7
CDR3aa: CASSPEGGGWYF
CDR3nt: TGTGCCAGCAGCCCGGAGGGCGGGGGCTGGTACTTC

abundance: -
d_gene: TRBD1
v_gene: TRBV30
j_gene: TRBJ1-1
CDR3aa: CAWSPWTGVSEAFF
CDR3nt: TGTGCCTGGAGTCCCTGGACAGGGGTTAGTGAAGCTTTCTTT

abundance: -
d_gene: -
v_gene: TRBV2
j_gene: TRBJ2-1
CDR3aa: CASSPERRGYNEQFF
CDR3nt: TGTGCCAGCAGCCCCGAAAGGAGAGGCTACAATGAGCAGTTCTTC

abundance: -
d_gene: TRBD1
v_gene: TRBV11-3
j_gene: TRBJ1-3
CDR3aa: CASSLQGAPGNTIYF
CDR3nt: TGTGCCAGCAGCTTACAGGGGGCGCCTGGAAACACCATATATTTT

abundance: -
d_gene: TRBD1
v_gene: TRBV4-1
j_gene: TRBJ1-2
CDR3aa: CASSQPGQGPLSHGYTF
CDR3nt: TGCGCCAGCAGCCAGCCCGGACAGGGCCCCCTATCCCATGGCTACACCTTC

abundance: -
d_gene: TRBD1
v_gene: TRBV6-4
j_gene: TRBJ2-2
CDR3aa: CASRRQGDTGELFF
CDR3nt: TGTGCCAGCAGGAGACAGGGGGACACCGGGGAGCTGTTTTTT

abundance: -
d_gene: -
v_gene: TRBV11-2
j_gene: TRBJ2-1
CDR3aa: CASSPVRGAYNEQFF
CDR3nt: TGTGCCAGCAGTCCTGTCAGGGGCGCCTACAATGAGCAGTTCTTC

abundance: -
d_gene: TRBD1
v_gene: TRBV7-9
j_gene: TRBJ1-5
CDR3aa: CASSSTHQGASQPQHF
CDR3nt: TGTGCCAGCAGCTCGACACATCAGGGGGCCAGTCAGCCCCAGCATTTT

abundance: -
d_gene: TRBD2
v_gene: TRBV5-1
j_gene: TRBJ2-1
CDR3aa: CASSGLAGGPNEQFF
CDR3nt: TGCGCCAGCAGCGGACTAGCGGGGGGCCCCAATGAGCAGTTCTTC

abundance: -
d_gene: TRBD1
v_gene: TRBV19
j_gene: TRBJ1-2
CDR3aa: CASSSLGDSNYGYTF
CDR3nt: TGTGCCAGTAGTTCCCTAGGGGACAGTAACTATGGCTACACCTTC

abundance: -
d_gene: TRBD1
v_gene: TRBV6-1
j_gene: TRBJ2-7
CDR3aa: CASRGTGGYEQYF
CDR3nt: TGTGCCAGCAGGGGGACAGGGGGCTACGAGCAGTACTTC

abundance: -
d_gene: TRBD2
v_gene: TRBV4-1
j_gene: TRBJ2-7
CDR3aa: CASSQVGGSSYEQYF
CDR3nt: TGCGCCAGCAGCCAAGTCGGGGGGAGCTCCTACGAGCAGTACTTC

abundance: -
d_gene: TRBD1
v_gene: TRBV9
j_gene: TRBJ2-5
CDR3aa: CASSVAGTGLETQYF
CDR3nt: TGTGCCAGCAGCGTAGCCGGGACAGGGTTGGAGACCCAGTACTTC

abundance: -
d_gene: TRBD1
v_gene: TRBV5-1
j_gene: TRBJ1-1
CDR3aa: CASSLRQGALTEAFF
CDR3nt: TGCGCCAGCAGCCTCCGACAGGGGGCGCTGACTGAAGCTTTCTTT